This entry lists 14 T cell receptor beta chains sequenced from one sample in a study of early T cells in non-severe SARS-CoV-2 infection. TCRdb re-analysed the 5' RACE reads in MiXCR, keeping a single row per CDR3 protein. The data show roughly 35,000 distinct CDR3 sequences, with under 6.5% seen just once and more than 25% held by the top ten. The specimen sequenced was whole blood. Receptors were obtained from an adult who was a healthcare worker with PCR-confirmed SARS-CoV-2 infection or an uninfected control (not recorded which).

CDR3 loop: CASSLAGVNSPLHF. Written as DNA, the CDR3 is TGTGCCAGCAGCTTAGCAGGGGTTAATTCACCCCTCCACTTT. This chain links TRBV7-6 with TRBJ1-6, with D possibly being TRBD1 (5 bases). V was pared by 0 bases and J by 6 bases, with 6 bases between. The CDR3 is 14 residues long. In germline, CDR1 is SGHVS, CDR2 FNYEAQ.

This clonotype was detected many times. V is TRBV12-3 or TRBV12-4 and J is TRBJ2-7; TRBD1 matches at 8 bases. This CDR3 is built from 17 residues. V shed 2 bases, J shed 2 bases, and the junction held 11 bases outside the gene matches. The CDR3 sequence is CASSLSIGQGSTYEQYF. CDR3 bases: TGTGCCAGCAGTTTATCGATCGGACAGGGATCAACCTACGAGCAGTACTTC.

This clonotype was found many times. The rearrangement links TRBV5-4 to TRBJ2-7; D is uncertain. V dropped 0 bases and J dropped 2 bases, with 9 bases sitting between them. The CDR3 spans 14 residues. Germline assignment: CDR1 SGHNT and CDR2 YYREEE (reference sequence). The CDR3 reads CASSLVSGTYEQYF. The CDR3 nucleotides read TGTGCCAGCAGCTTGGTTTCGGGTACCTACGAGCAGTACTTC.

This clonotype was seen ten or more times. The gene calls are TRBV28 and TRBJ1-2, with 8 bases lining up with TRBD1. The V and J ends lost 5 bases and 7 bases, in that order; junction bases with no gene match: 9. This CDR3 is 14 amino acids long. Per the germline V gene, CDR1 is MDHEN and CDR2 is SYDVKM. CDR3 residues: CASSTGTGYGGYTF. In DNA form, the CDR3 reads TGTGCCAGCAGTACCGGGACAGGATATGGTGGCTACACCTTC.

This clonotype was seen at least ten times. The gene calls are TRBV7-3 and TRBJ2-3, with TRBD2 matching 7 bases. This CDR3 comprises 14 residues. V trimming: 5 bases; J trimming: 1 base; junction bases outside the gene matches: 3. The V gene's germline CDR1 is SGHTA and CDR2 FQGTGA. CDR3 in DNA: TGTGCCAGCAGCAAAAGCGGGGGCACAGATACGCAGTATTTT. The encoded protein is CASSKSGGTDTQYF.

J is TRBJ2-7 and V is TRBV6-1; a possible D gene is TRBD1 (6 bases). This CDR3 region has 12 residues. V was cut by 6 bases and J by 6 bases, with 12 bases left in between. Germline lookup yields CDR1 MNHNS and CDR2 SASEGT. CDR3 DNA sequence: TGTGCCAGCAGGGACAGTAACTCCGAGCAGTACTTC. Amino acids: CASRDSNSEQYF.

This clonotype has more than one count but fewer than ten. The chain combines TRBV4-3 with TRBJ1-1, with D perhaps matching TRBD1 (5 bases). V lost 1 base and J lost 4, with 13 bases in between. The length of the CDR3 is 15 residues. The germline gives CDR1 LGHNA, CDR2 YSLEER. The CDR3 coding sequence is TGCGCCAGCAGCCAAGGGTTGGCAGGGACCACTGAAGCTTTCTTT. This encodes CASSQGLAGTTEAFF.

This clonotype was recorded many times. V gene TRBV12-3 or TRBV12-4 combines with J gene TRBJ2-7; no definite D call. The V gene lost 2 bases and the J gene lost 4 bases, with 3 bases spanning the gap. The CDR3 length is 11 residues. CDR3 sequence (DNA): TGTGCCAGCAGTTTATGGTACGAGCAGTACTTC. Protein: CASSLWYEQYF.

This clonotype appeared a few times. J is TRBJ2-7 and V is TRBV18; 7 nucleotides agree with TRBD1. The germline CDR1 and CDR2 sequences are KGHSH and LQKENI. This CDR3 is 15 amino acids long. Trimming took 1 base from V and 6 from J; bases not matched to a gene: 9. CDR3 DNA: TGTGCCAGCTCACCACTCCTGACAGGGACCGCCGAGCAGTACTTC. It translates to CASSPLLTGTAEQYF. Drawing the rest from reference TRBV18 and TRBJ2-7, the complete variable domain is NAGVMQNPRHLVRRRGQEARLRCSPMKGHSHVYWYRQLPEEGLKFMVYLQKENIIDESGMPKERFSAEFPKEGPSILRIQQVVRGDSAAYFCASSPLLTGTAEQYFGPGTRLTVT.

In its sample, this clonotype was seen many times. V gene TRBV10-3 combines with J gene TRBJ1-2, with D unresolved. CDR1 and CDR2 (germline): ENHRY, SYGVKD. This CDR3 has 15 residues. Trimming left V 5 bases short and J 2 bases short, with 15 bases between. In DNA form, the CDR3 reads TGTGCCATCAGTCCCCACCGGGCAGAGAACTATGGCTACACCTTC. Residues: CAISPHRAENYGYTF.

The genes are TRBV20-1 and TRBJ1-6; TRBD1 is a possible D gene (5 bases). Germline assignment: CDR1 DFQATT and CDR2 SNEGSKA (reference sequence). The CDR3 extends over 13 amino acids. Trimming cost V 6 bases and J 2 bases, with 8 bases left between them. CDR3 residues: CSARQTYNSPLHF. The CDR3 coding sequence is TGCAGTGCCAGACAGACCTATAATTCACCCCTCCACTTT.

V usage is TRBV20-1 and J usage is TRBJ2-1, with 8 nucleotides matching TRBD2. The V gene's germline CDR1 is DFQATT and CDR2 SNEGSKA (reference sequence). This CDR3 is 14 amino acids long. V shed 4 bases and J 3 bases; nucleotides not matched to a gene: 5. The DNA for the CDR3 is TGCAGTGCTACCTCTAGCGGGCGCTACAATGAGCAGTTCTTC. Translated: CSATSSGRYNEQFF.

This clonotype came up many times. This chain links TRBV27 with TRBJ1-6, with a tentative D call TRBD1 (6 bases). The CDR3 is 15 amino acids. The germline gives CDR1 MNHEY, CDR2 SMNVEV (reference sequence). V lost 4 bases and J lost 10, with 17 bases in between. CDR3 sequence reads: CASSSFQGSGSPLHF. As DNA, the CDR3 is TGTGCCAGCAGTTCCTTCCAGGGGTCTGGGTCACCCCTCCACTTT.

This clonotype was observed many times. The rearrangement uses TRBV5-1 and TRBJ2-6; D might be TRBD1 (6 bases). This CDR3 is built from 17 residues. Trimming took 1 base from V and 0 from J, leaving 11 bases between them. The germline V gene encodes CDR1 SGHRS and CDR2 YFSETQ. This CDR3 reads CASSLTLQGSGANVLTF. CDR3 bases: TGCGCCAGCAGCTTGACCTTACAGGGCTCTGGGGCCAACGTCCTGACTTTC.